The 7 T cell receptor beta chains in this list originate from one sample, sequenced in a study of cytomegalovirus exposure and HLA in healthy donors. Use of 60 Vbeta and 13 Jbeta primers characterized the PCR. Sequencing used immunoSEQ multiplex PCR; TCRdb keeps in-frame clones, though not all of them. The sample shows 150,000 to 200,000 clones, about 75% of them seen only once. The sample was PBMCs. These receptors came from a man younger than 35 in good health and CMV-seropositive.

The chain carries TRBV10-2 and TRBJ2-7; 7 bases map to TRBD1. The CDR3 totals 13 residues. The ends lost 4 bases at V and 4 bases at J; junction bases unmatched: 4. Germline lookup yields CDR1 WSHSY and CDR2 SAAADI. The CDR3 DNA sequence: TGCGCCAGCAGTGTCCTGACAGGGTACGAGCAGTACTTC. Its protein product is CASSVLTGYEQYF.

This clone was seen a few times. Germline and junction disagree at one end, which may indicate a read error. This chain links TRBV7-9 with TRBJ2-7; D is possibly TRBD2 (6 bases). Germline assignment: CDR1 SEHNR and CDR2 FQNEAQ (reference sequence). CDR3 length equals 12 residues. The CDR3 region has the DNA TGTTCCAGCAGCTCGCGGGAATACGAGCAGTACTTC. Encoded protein: CSSSSREYEQYF.

The V call is TRBV30, the J call TRBJ1-4; possibly TRBD1 for D (5 bases). CDR3 size: 13 residues. Trimming pared 5 bases from V and 7 bases from J, leaving 14 bases between. Germline V gives CDR1 GTSNPN, CDR2 SVGIG (reference sequence). CDR3 in amino acids: CAWCQGRSEKLFF. The CDR3 DNA reads TGTGCCTGGTGTCAGGGCAGGAGTGAAAAACTGTTTTTT.

The chain is built from TRBV30 and TRBJ2-1; D might be TRBD2 (6 bases). CDR3 length: 14 residues. Between the trimmed V and J ends, which lost 2 bases and 10 bases, there was a span of 18 bases. Germline CDR1 reads GTSNPN; CDR2 reads SVGIG (reference sequence). The CDR3 bases are TGTGCCTGGAGTAAGATGCGTTTAGCGGACGAGCAGTTCTTC. Amino acids: CAWSKMRLADEQFF.

The chain combines TRBV5-6 with TRBJ1-2, with D unresolved. Deletions cut 4 bases from V and 3 bases from J, with 13 bases between. The CDR3 runs 14 residues. Looked up from germline, CDR1 is SGHDT and CDR2 is YYEEEE. CDR3 protein: CASSQSTLYYGYTF. DNA of the CDR3: TGTGCCAGCAGCCAAAGTACATTGTACTATGGCTACACCTTC. The full variable domain, rest sourced from reference TRBV5-6 and TRBJ1-2, is DAGVTQSPTHLIKTRGQQVTLRCSPKSGHDTVSWYQQALGQGPQFIFQYYEEEERQRGNFPDRFSGHQFPNYSSELNVNALLLGDSALYLCASSQSTLYYGYTFGSGTRLTVV.

Comments on this clone: Distinct nucleotide sequences in the sample also encode this CDR3. This chain links TRBV6-1 with TRBJ2-7, with a possible D match to TRBD1 (6 bases). V lost 6 bases and J lost 1, with 13 bases in between. The CDR3 is 14 amino acids. The germline CDR1 and CDR2 sequences are MNHNS and SASEGT. CDR3 residues: CASSPRRGSYEQYF. The CDR3 region has the DNA TGTGCCAGCAGCCCCCGCAGGGGTTCCTACGAGCAGTACTTC.

The chain is built from TRBV30 and TRBJ2-1, with 12 bases identical to TRBD2. This CDR3 has 15 amino acids. Germline assignment: CDR1 GTSNPN and CDR2 SVGIG (reference sequence). V was clipped by 0 bases and J by 7 bases; unmatched bases: 4. The CDR3 coding sequence is TGTGCCTGGAGTGTATCGCTAGCGGGAGGGAATGAGCAGTTCTTC. Protein product: CAWSVSLAGGNEQFF.